This T cell receptor (beta chain) emerged from a study of cytomegalovirus exposure and HLA in healthy donors. About this clone itself: Antigen specificity is unknown.

TCRdb's copy holds only in-frame clones and misses some; the assay was immunoSEQ multiplex PCR. The sample includes under 200,000 clones, 85% to 90% of them seen just once. The germline gives CDR1 MNHEY, CDR2 SMNVEV (reference sequence). The CDR3 consists of 14 residues. With 4 bases removed from V and 0 bases from J, the gap between germline ends came to 10 bases. Study-wide points: Rare TCR sequences dominated, though some public TCRs recurred in many donors.

The source material was PBMCs. V is TRBV27 and J is TRBJ2-7; D is ambiguous. The receptor's source is a woman between 18 and 29 years old in good health and CMV-seropositive. The CDR3 DNA sequence: TGTGCCAGCAGTTACCAGAAGTTCTCCTACGAGCAGTACTTC. This translates into CASSYQKFSYEQYF.